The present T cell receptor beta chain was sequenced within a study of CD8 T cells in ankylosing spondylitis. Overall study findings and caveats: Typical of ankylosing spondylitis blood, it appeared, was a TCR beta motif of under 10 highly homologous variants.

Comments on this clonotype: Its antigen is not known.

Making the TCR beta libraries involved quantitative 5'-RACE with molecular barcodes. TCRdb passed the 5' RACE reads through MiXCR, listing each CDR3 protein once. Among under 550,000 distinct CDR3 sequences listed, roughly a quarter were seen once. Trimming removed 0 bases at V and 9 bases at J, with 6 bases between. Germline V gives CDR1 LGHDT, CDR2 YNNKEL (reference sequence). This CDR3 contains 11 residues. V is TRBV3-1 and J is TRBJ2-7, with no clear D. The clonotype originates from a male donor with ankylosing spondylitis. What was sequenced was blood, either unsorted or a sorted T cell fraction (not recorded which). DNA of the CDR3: TGTGCCAGCAGCCAAGACTGGGGGCAGTACTTC. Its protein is CASSQDWGQYF.